The 15 T cell receptor beta chains listed next were all sequenced from one sample in a study of T-cell reconstitution after alpha-beta-depleted transplantation in children (dated by TCRdb to the mid-2010s). The treatment or condition label corresponds to: allogeneic hematopoietic cell transplantation with graft depleted of TCRalphabeta T cells and CD19 B cells. Libraries were made using PCR. These reads were obtained on an Illumina HiSeq 2500. Molecular barcoding was employed in the preparation of TCR libraries, with unique molecular identifiers being used to normalize TCRbeta repertoire quantification. TCRdb's own reprocessing of the public reads used fastp at Q25 and MiXCR and kept productive beta chains. Every CDR3 protein is listed once, alongside the most common genes and DNA of its rows. A total of some 200,000 distinct CDR3 sequences appear in this sample, about 8.4% of them only once. The ten top clones hold less than 40% of the sample.

Material: PBMCs, mostly from graft donor cells, obtained 360 days after TCRalphabeta/CD19-depleted stem cell transplant. The receptors stem from a male patient aged 2-9 years who had a stem cell transplant for acute myeloid leukemia, so the T cells may come from the graft donor.

This clonotype occurred many times. V usage is TRBV29-1 and J usage is TRBJ2-3; no reliable D call. V lost 7 bases and J 1 base, leaving 15 bases between the germline ends. The CDR3 is 14 residues long. Germline lookup yields CDR1 SQVTM and CDR2 ANQGSEA. CDR3 region: CSAPPLGGTDTQYF. For the CDR3, the DNA is TGCAGCGCTCCTCCGCTAGGAGGCACAGATACGCAGTATTTT.

Ten or more counts support this clonotype. The chain links TRBV10-3 to TRBJ1-1; D call uncertain. Germline V gene data show CDR1 as ENHRY and CDR2 as SYGVKD. The V end was cut by 3 bases, the J end by 2 bases, with 7 bases between. There are 13 residues in the CDR3. CDR3 DNA sequence: TGTGCCATCAGTGATTATGGAAACACTGAAGCTTTCTTT. This translates into CAISDYGNTEAFF.

This clonotype showed up many times. This chain joins TRBV7-2 and TRBJ2-1, with a possible D match to TRBD1 (5 bases). V was clipped by 7 bases and J by 7 bases, with 23 bases between them. CDR3 length: 16 amino acids. Per the germline V gene, CDR1 is SGHTA and CDR2 is FQGNSA. CDR3 in amino acids: CASISGNPLLRNEQFF. As DNA, the CDR3 is TGTGCCAGCATTTCAGGGAATCCCTTACTTAGGAATGAGCAGTTCTTC.

A remark on this clonotype: This may be a read error, as it is one base from a much larger clone. The rearrangement links TRBV6-5 to TRBJ2-1, with 9 bases identical to TRBD2. Trimming at V came to 4 bases and at J to 8 bases, leaving 9 bases not matched to a gene. This CDR3 comprises 15 residues. Germline CDR1 MNHEY, CDR2 SVGAGI. The CDR3 region is CASSCGREGRDEQFF. In DNA, the CDR3 is TGTGCCAGCAGTTGCGGGCGGGAGGGCCGCGATGAGCAGTTCTTC.

This clonotype showed up many times. This chain links TRBV10-3 with TRBJ2-2; perhaps TRBD2 as D (6 bases). Trimming took 8 bases from V and 0 from J, leaving 16 bases between them. Germline CDR1 is ENHRY and CDR2 is SYGVKD. The CDR3 sequence is 16 residues long. Written as DNA, the CDR3 is TGTGCCATCTATCGGGGGAGGCTATCGAACACCGGGGAGCTGTTTTTT. Translation gives CAIYRGRLSNTGELFF.

This clonotype was seen at least ten times. V usage is TRBV5-1 and J usage is TRBJ2-7; D not resolved. CDR1 SGHRS and CDR2 YFSETQ come from the germline V gene. With 2 bases removed from V and 1 base from J, the gap between germline ends came to 13 bases. The CDR3 totals 15 residues. CDR3 nucleotides: TGCGCCAGCAGCTTTTCCGTGACGGGTTCCTACGAGCAGTACTTC. The encoded protein is CASSFSVTGSYEQYF.

This clonotype showed up many times. V gene TRBV5-8 combines with J gene TRBJ2-7; 9 nucleotides align to TRBD1. The length of the CDR3 is 15 residues. The germline gives CDR1 SGHTS, CDR2 YDEGEE. J was trimmed by 0 bases and V by 6 bases; bases with no gene match: 7. The CDR3 loop reads CASKRRQGDSYEQYF. DNA of the CDR3: TGTGCCAGCAAGAGGAGACAGGGGGACTCCTACGAGCAGTACTTC.

This chain connects TRBV20-1 to TRBJ2-1; TRBD2 matches at 9 bases. The V and J ends lost 6 bases and 7 bases, in that order; junction bases with no gene match: 16. Per germline, CDR1 DFQATT and CDR2 SNEGSKA (reference sequence). The CDR3 runs to 16 residues. The CDR3, as DNA: TGCAGTGCACAGGCCCCTGCTAGCGGGACTTCGAATGAGCAGTTCTTC. Translated: CSAQAPASGTSNEQFF.

The CDR3 region is CSGTSGGADTQYF. CDR3 bases: TGCAGCGGAACTAGCGGGGGCGCAGATACGCAGTATTTT. The chain combines TRBV29-1 with TRBJ2-3; 11 bases match TRBD2. After removal of 7 bases from V and 4 bases from J, the junction contained 4 bases not matched to a gene. Germline V gene data show CDR1 as SQVTM and CDR2 as ANQGSEA. This CDR3 has 13 amino acids.

The chain couples TRBV20-1 to TRBJ2-7; no clear D. The germline gives CDR1 DFQATT, CDR2 SNEGSKA (reference sequence). CDR3 length equals 16 residues. V was pared by 4 bases and J by 4 bases, with 23 bases between. CDR3 DNA: TGCAGTGCTATTAGCCGCTACGGAGACAACTTTTACGAGCAGTACTTC. Its protein product is CSAISRYGDNFYEQYF.

In this sample, this clonotype turned up many times. The V gene is TRBV12-3 or TRBV12-4, the J gene TRBJ2-7; a possible D gene is TRBD1 (5 bases). V gave up 0 bases and J gave up 3 bases, with 15 bases separating them. This CDR3 contains 16 residues. This CDR3 reads CASSLAPQGFHYEQYF. As DNA, the CDR3 is TGTGCCAGCAGTTTAGCCCCTCAGGGTTTCCACTACGAGCAGTACTTC.

This clonotype has a count of ten or more. The chain employs TRBV14 and TRBJ2-3, with 11 bases identical to TRBD2. CDR3 length equals 14 residues. CDR1 is SGHDN and CDR2 is FVKESK in the germline V gene. V shed 4 bases and J 3 bases; nucleotides not matched to a gene: 0. The CDR3 DNA reads TGTGCCAGCAGCCGACTAGCGGGGACAGATACGCAGTATTTT. Protein sequence: CASSRLAGTDTQYF.

The sample holds many counts of this clonotype. The rearrangement joins TRBV20-1 to TRBJ2-1; the match to TRBD1 covers 7 bases. V lost 3 bases, J lost 5 bases, and 10 bases stayed unmatched. The CDR3 spans 15 residues. Germline CDR1 DFQATT, CDR2 SNEGSKA (reference sequence). For the CDR3, the DNA is TGCAGTGCTAGTTGGCTCGAGACAGGGAACAATGAGCAGTTCTTC. Amino acids: CSASWLETGNNEQFF.

This clonotype was counted a few times. The V call is TRBV4-1, the J call TRBJ2-5, with 9 bases that match TRBD2. After removal of 0 bases from V and 5 bases from J, the junction contained 13 bases not matched to a gene. Germline V gene lookup returns CDR1 MGHRA and CDR2 YSYEKL. CDR3 length: 18 residues. The CDR3 region is CASSQEAWREGIGETQYF. The CDR3 nucleotides read TGCGCCAGCAGCCAAGAAGCATGGCGGGAGGGCATAGGGGAGACCCAGTACTTC.

The rearrangement links TRBV7-9 to TRBJ2-1; TRBD2 might be the D (6 bases). CDR1 and CDR2 (germline): SEHNR, FQNEAQ (reference sequence). V dropped 1 base and J dropped 3 bases, with 16 bases sitting between them. The CDR3 consists of 17 residues. The CDR3 DNA follows: TGTGCCAGCAGCTTAGACGGCTCGGACTACGGCTACAATGAGCAGTTCTTC. This gives the protein CASSLDGSDYGYNEQFF.